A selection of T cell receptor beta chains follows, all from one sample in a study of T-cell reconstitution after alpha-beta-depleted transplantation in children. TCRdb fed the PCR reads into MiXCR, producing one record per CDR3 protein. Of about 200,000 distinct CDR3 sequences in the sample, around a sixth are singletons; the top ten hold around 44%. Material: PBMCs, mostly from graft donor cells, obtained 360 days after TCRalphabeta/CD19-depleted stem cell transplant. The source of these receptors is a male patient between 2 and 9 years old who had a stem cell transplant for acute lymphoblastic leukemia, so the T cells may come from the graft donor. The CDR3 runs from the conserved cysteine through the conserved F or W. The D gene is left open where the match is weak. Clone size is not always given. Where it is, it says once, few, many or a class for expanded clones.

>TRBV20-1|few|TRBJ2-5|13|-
TGCAGTGCTAGAGACGGGCCGAGGGAGACCCAGTACTTC
CSARDGPRETQYF
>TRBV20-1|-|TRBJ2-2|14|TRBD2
TGCAGTGCTAATCGGGGGGGCGCAACCGGGGAGCTGTTTTTT
CSANRGGATGELFF
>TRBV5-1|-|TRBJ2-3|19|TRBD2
TGCGCCAGCAGCTCGGGACTAGCGGGAGGAGGTCTTAGCACAGATACGCAGTATTTT
CASSSGLAGGGLSTDTQYF
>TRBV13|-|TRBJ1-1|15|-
TGTGCCAGCAGCTTAGGAGGGGGGGGTGGCACTGAAGCTTTCTTT
CASSLGGGGGTEAFF
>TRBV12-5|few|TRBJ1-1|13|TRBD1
TGTGCTAGTGCCGGGGACAGGGGCACTGAAGCTTTCTTT
CASAGDRGTEAFF
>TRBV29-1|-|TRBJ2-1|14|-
TGCAGCGTCCACTACGGGACCTCCTACAATGAGCAGTTCTTC
CSVHYGTSYNEQFF
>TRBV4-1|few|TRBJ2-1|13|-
TGCGCCAGCAGCCAATCTTTAGGCAATGAGCAGTTCTTC
CASSQSLGNEQFF
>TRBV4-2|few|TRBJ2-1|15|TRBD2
TGTGCCAGCAGCCAAGCTAGCGGGAGGGGGACTGAGCAGTTCTTC
CASSQASGRGTEQFF
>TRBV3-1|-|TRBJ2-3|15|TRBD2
TGTGCCAGCAGTCCACTAGCGGGGGCAGGAGATACGCAGTATTTT
CASSPLAGAGDTQYF
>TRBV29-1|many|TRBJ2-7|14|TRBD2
TGCAGCGTGAGGAGGGCGGGAGTATCCTACGAGCAGTACTTC
CSVRRAGVSYEQYF
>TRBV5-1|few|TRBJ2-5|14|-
TGCGCCAGCAGCTCGGGACGGATCCAAGAGACCCAGTACTTC
CASSSGRIQETQYF
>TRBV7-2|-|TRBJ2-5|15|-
TGTGCCAGCAGCTTAGATCCGGGGGCCCGGGGGACCCAGTACTTC
CASSLDPGARGTQYF
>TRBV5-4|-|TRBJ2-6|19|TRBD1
TGTGCCAGCAGCTTGGACGGGACAGGGTGGGGCTCTGGGGCCAACGTCCTGACTTTC
CASSLDGTGWGSGANVLTF
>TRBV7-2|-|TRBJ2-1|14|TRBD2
TGTGCCAGCAGCCCGATATGGGCGGGGGGCCTGGACTTCTTC
CASSPIWAGGLDFF
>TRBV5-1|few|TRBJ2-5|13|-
TGCGCCAGCAGCTTGGACATCAAGGAGACCCAGTACTTC
CASSLDIKETQYF
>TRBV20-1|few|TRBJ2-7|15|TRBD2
TGCAGTGCTAGAGATTCCCGACGGGGGGATATCGAGCAGTACTTC
CSARDSRRGDIEQYF